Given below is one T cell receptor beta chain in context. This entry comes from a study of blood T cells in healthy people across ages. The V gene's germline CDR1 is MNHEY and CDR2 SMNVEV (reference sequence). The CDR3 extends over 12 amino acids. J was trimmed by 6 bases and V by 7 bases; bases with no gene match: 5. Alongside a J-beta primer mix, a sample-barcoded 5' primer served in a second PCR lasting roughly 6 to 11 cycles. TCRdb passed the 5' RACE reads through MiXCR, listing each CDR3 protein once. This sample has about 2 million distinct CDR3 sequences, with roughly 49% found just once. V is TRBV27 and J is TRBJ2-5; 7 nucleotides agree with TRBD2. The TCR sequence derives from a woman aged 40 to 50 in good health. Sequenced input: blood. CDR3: CASTWEGKTQYF. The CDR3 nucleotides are TGTGCCAGCACTTGGGAGGGAAAGACCCAGTACTTC.